This T cell receptor beta chain was recovered during a study of cytomegalovirus exposure and HLA in healthy donors. Amplification used 60 Vbeta primers and 13 Jbeta primers. Produced via immunoSEQ multiplex PCR; TCRdb's table is partial and in-frame only. The sample has about 140,000 clones, approximately 80% seen once; the top ten hold 8.8%. Study outcomes and limitations: Many donors shared some public TCRs, even though most TCR sequences were rare. Presence/absence results assume similar sequencing depth per donor, which may not hold. Some V segments, including TRBV6-2 and TRBV6-3, were excluded as indistinguishable.

Concerning this clone itself: Its antigen is unknown.

The CDR3 totals 15 residues. V was pared by 4 bases and J by 7 bases, with 14 bases between. From germline, CDR1 is SNHLY and CDR2 FYNNEI. The specimen was PBMCs. This TCR came from a woman aged 45-65 years in good health and CMV-seropositive. The rearrangement joins TRBV2 to TRBJ1-6; D is perhaps TRBD1 (5 bases). The CDR3 spells CASSVEGSGNSPLHF. In DNA form, the CDR3 reads TGTGCCAGCAGTGTGGAGGGGAGTGGGAATTCACCCCTCCACTTT.